This T cell receptor beta chain was profiled in a study of blood T cell repertoires in COVID-19 (dated by TCRdb to about 2020). Regarding the study in general: Collaborator samples came from the United States, Italy and Spain and covered acute and convalescent phases of COVID-19. Where available, HLA class I and class II types were taken from metadata supplied by the sample provider and were not determined by assay-based typing. Subjects who had been exposed to COVID-19, were actively infected with it, or had recovered from it provided the deeply sampled blood TCRbeta repertoires that made up the dataset. The prospective study material was composed of cDNA or gDNA derived from T cells, B-cell-depleted T cells, or PBMCs. Samples came from the ongoing ImmuneRACE study (first 160 participants) plus 1,254 subjects from 6 global collaborators. The repertoires were released in a freely available public database intended as a resource for research on the immune response to SARS-CoV-2. Sample metadata almost always included a de-identified subject ID, COVID-19 status, age in years and sex. Overall study results and their limits: How much clinical and demographic metadata was included differed by source and by participant, and the metadata was provided uncurated.

V loses 4 bases, J loses 2 bases, and the germline ends lie 20 bases apart. From cysteine to phenylalanine, the CDR3 is 17 amino acids long. Kept here is only the CDR3 DNA, which spans 51 bases and is read in frame from base 1. CDR1 MGHRA and CDR2 YSYEKL were looked up in the germline V gene. Participants in the prospective study were aged 18 to 89 years, lived in 20 to 30 United States geographic areas, and enrolled through a virtual design. Cohort assignment in the prospective study relied on participant-reported clinical history from a screening survey and a study questionnaire. ImmuneRACE Cohort 3 recovered participants were defined by two consecutive negative NP/OP PCR tests, healthcare professional clearance, or symptom resolution. Each participant in the prospective study had whole blood, serum and a nasopharyngeal or oropharyngeal swab collected by mobile phlebotomists. Prospective study participants could optionally give additional blood draws and questionnaires over an approximately two-month period. Before DNA extraction, blood samples from the prospective study were shipped at room temperature or frozen.

The immunoSEQ Assay, a bias-controlled multiplex PCR, was used to amplify TCRbeta CDR3 regions from genomic DNA. The original pipeline was this. The number of nucleated cells in each sample was estimated by amplification of reference gene primers within the assay. To quantify the absolute abundance of each unique TCRbeta CDR3 rearrangement, sequence reads were collapsed and filtered. For each sample, productive Simpson clonality was calculated by taking the square root of Simpson's diversity index across productive rearrangements. TCRdb provides this immuneACCESS table in a form limited to in-frame rearrangements. Some clones are lacking; in checked studies, under half of them reflect an unresolved V gene, and why the rest are absent is not known. V, J and clone size were drawn from that table, and D and trimming were deduced from the DNA. Present in this sample are some 150,000 clones, around 85% of which were seen just once. Around 6.5% of the sample lies in the top ten.

Worth noting for this clone: Its antigen is still unknown. Nothing much larger sits one base from this clone, and base qualities are not available.

Sequencing was done on a sample of PBMCs or T cells enriched from blood (not recorded which). The sequence derives from a woman in her thirties or forties who had recovered from COVID-19. The rearranged chain carries TRBV4-1 and TRBJ1-2; a weak D assignment points to TRBD1 (5 bases agree). The CDR3 protein sequence reads: CASSRENPTVENYGYTF. The DNA is TGCGCCAGCAGCCGAGAGAACCCGACAGTCGAGAACTATGGCTACACCTTC.